This TCR beta chain was found in a study of post-analysis software for immune sequencing data. Background on the study: Courses of disease covered relapsing-remitting, secondary progressive and progressive-relapsing multiple sclerosis. Study conclusions and caveats: Patients with multiple sclerosis recorded significantly lower normalized Chao1 diversity than controls, the study found. F measure showed strong co-clustering of same-batch samples. TRBV5-6, TRBV5-1 and TRBV20-1 were among four to six TRBV segments more frequent in patients than controls.

A remark on this clonotype: Its antigen is unknown.

Germline CDR1 and CDR2: SQVTM and ANQGSEA. The CDR3 is 15 amino acids. V dropped 4 bases and J dropped 0 bases, with 10 bases sitting between them. Unique molecular identifiers were present in the TCR beta cDNA libraries. Input amounts of roughly 0.85 to 11 million T cells were used. These gave around 500,000 cDNA molecules, so each molecule approximated one T cell. TCRdb re-derived calls from the PCR reads in MiXCR, one entry per CDR3 protein. The profile shows approximately 440,000 distinct CDR3 sequences, roughly 45% of them singletons. The V gene is TRBV29-1, the J gene TRBJ2-6; unclear D gene. The source of this sequence is a girl between 5 and 17 years old with multiple sclerosis. Specimen: blood. CDR3 in DNA: TGCAGCGTTGGGGCCCAAGGCTCTGGGGCCAACGTCCTGACTTTC. Translated, it gives CSVGAQGSGANVLTF.